The T cell receptor (beta chain) under discussion was sequenced for a study of CD8 T cells in Susac syndrome. Random hexamers primed reverse transcription of 0.5 to 1 ug RNA. immunoSEQ multiplex PCR amplified TCR beta CDR3 across 54 Vbeta, 13 Jbeta. Using its own MiXCR run on the immunoSEQ multiplex PCR reads, TCRdb lists one record per CDR3 protein. The sample holds 100,000 to 150,000 distinct CDR3 sequences, over 80% seen once. CDR1 KGHDR and CDR2 SFDVKD come from the germline V gene. J gave up 2 bases and V 3 bases, and 5 bases lay outside the gene matches. The CDR3 covers 17 residues. The receptor comes from a human donor with multiple sclerosis. The rearrangement uses TRBV24-1 and TRBJ2-3, with 12 bases lining up with TRBD2. Sequencing was carried out using CD8+ T cells from PBMCs. The CDR3, as DNA: TGTGCCACCAGTGATCGGCTAGCGGGGGGGCACACAGATACGCAGTATTTT. Encoded protein: CATSDRLAGGHTDTQYF.